These 27 T cell receptor beta chains were all obtained from the same sample, sequenced in a study of shared clonotypes between healthy human individuals. TCRdb's table, derived via immunoSEQ multiplex PCR, lists solely in-frame clones and lacks some. The data contain 800,000 to 1,200,000 clones, approximately 80% of them singletons. Material: memory CD4+ T cells from PBMCs. Indicated subset: CD45RA-negative fraction. The source is a man younger than 30 in good health. Some clones in this sample may be carry-over from other donors' samples.

The rearrangement joins TRBV15 to TRBJ1-1; D not certain. This CDR3 comprises 16 residues. V was cut by 4 bases and J by 1 base, with 16 bases left in between. Germline CDR1 reads LNHNV; CDR2 reads YYDKDF (reference sequence). As DNA, the CDR3 is TGTGCCACCAGCACCACAGAGGAGGGAAGGAACACTGAAGCTTTCTTT. This encodes CATSTTEEGRNTEAFF.

This clone was found many times. Within the sample, other DNA sequences also encode this same CDR3. The chain links TRBV9 to TRBJ2-5; TRBD1 or TRBD2 may be the D gene (5 bases each). Per germline, CDR1 SGDLS and CDR2 YYNGEE. Trimming took off 0 bases at V and 4 bases at J, with 7 bases between the two ends. This CDR3 spans 13 amino acids. The CDR3 DNA reads as TGTGCCAGCAGCGTAGCTGGGGGAGAGACCCAGTACTTC. This encodes CASSVAGGETQYF.

This chain joins TRBV21-1 and TRBJ2-7; the table's TRBD2 call for D was not verified on the DNA. TRBV21-1 has pseudogene status. This CDR3 has 18 amino acids. The CDR3 region has the DNA TGTGCCAGCGCCCCAATAACTAGCGGCAGCACTCATTACTACGAGCAGTACTTC. Translated: CASAPITSGSTHYYEQYF.

This clone has ten or more counts. Within the sample, other DNA sequences also encode this same CDR3. The CDR3 reads CASGGSNYGYTF. The CDR3 DNA sequence: TGTGCCTCCGGGGGCAGTAACTATGGCTACACCTTC. The chain uses TRBV7-9 and TRBJ1-2, with D tentatively TRBD1 (6 bases). The CDR3 totals 12 residues. Germline CDR1 is SEHNR and CDR2 is FQNEAQ (reference sequence). V was shortened by 11 bases and J by 1 base, with 11 bases between the two germline ends.

Worth noting for this clone: Other DNA sequences in the sample encode the same CDR3. CDR3 coding DNA: TGCAGCGTTCAACAGGGGACAGCCTATGGCTACACCTTC. Translating it yields CSVQQGTAYGYTF. The rearrangement links TRBV29-1 to TRBJ1-2, with 7 positions matching TRBD1. The V gene's germline CDR1 is SQVTM and CDR2 ANQGSEA. V dropped 5 bases and J dropped 4; count of bases not matched to a gene: 7. This CDR3 comprises 13 residues.

Written as DNA, the CDR3 is TGTGCCAGCAGCCAAGAACGGGAGCGCGGGCAGTACTTC. Its protein product is CASSQERERGQYF. The chain carries TRBV4-2 and TRBJ2-7, with D possibly TRBD2 on 6 matching bases. Germline CDR1 LGHNA, CDR2 YNFKEQ. Deletions cut 0 bases from V and 9 bases from J, with 12 bases between. The CDR3 consists of 13 residues.

This chain links TRBV5-6 with TRBJ2-2; the D is unclear. The CDR3 runs to 15 residues. V lost 2 bases to trimming and J lost 6 bases, with 14 bases between them. The germline gives CDR1 SGHDT, CDR2 YYEEEE. For the CDR3, the DNA is TGTGCCAGCAGCTTAGGATACCCAAGGGCCGGGGAGCTGTTTTTT. This encodes CASSLGYPRAGELFF.

The J gene is TRBJ1-5, the V gene TRBV7-9; the D gene is possibly TRBD1 (5 bases). Germline lookup yields CDR1 SEHNR and CDR2 FQNEAQ (reference sequence). The CDR3 consists of 12 residues. V was trimmed by 4 bases and J by 9 bases, leaving 10 bases between them. CDR3 coding DNA: TGTGCCAGCAGCTCCCCGGGGCTGCCCCAGCATTTT. This translates into CASSSPGLPQHF.

This clone occurred once. Other DNA variants within this sample encode the same CDR3. This chain joins TRBV6-1 and TRBJ2-5, with D hard to call. The CDR3 spans 12 residues. CDR1 MNHNS and CDR2 SASEGT come from the germline V gene. Trimming took 7 bases from V and 5 from J, leaving 11 bases between them. The CDR3 sequence is CASTTEWETQYF. The CDR3 DNA is TGTGCCAGCACCACAGAGTGGGAGACCCAGTACTTC.

This sequence joins TRBV5-1 and TRBJ2-7; TRBD2 might be the D (5 bases). The V gene lost 4 bases and the J gene lost 4 bases, with 18 bases spanning the gap. Germline V CDR1 and CDR2: SGHRS, YFSETQ. CDR3 length: 15 residues. This CDR3 reads CASSPADGEGYEQYF. CDR3 DNA sequence: TGCGCCAGCAGCCCAGCGGACGGAGAAGGATACGAGCAGTACTTC.

V and J are TRBV2 and TRBJ2-7, with D uncertain. The CDR3 extends over 14 amino acids. Germline V gene data show CDR1 as SNHLY and CDR2 as FYNNEI. The V gene lost 7 bases and the J gene lost 2 bases, with 15 bases spanning the gap. The CDR3 nucleotides are TGTGCCAGCATCACAGACAAAGCACCCTACGAGCAGTACTTC. It yields the protein CASITDKAPYEQYF.

The chain is built from TRBV27 and TRBJ2-7; TRBD2 is a possible D gene (5 bases). Trimming took 6 bases from V and 3 from J, leaving 18 bases between them. The length of the CDR3 is 15 residues. The germline V gene has CDR1 MNHEY and CDR2 SMNVEV (reference sequence). The CDR3 reads CASRSLEGSFYEQYF. CDR3 nucleotides: TGTGCCAGCAGATCCCTTGAGGGAAGTTTCTACGAGCAGTACTTC.

The chain combines TRBV9 with TRBJ1-2; D is perhaps TRBD1 (6 bases). CDR3 size: 13 residues. CDR1 and CDR2 (germline): SGDLS, YYNGEE. V was pared by 5 bases and J by 8 bases, with 16 bases between. The CDR3 DNA sequence: TGTGCCAGCAGTCGTAGAACAGGGTCAGGCTACACCTTC. As protein: CASSRRTGSGYTF.

This chain uses TRBV4-2 with TRBJ1-3; no definite D call. The CDR3 length is 15 residues. Trimming left V 4 bases short and J 0 bases short, with 10 bases between. CDR1 is LGHNA and CDR2 is YNFKEQ in the germline V gene. As DNA, the CDR3 is TGTGCCAGCAGCCGGAATCTAGTCTCTGGAAACACCATATATTTT. Translated: CASSRNLVSGNTIYF.

Only one count was recorded for this clone. The chain couples TRBV5-5 to TRBJ2-7; 8 bases agree with TRBD1. CDR3 length equals 14 residues. Germline CDR1 SGHKS, CDR2 YYEKEE (reference sequence). V lost 4 bases, J lost 2 bases, and 5 bases stayed unmatched. CDR3 loop: CASSDRGPPYEQYF. The CDR3 DNA is TGTGCCAGCAGCGACAGGGGTCCCCCCTACGAGCAGTACTTC.

This chain joins TRBV7-2 and TRBJ2-7; no clear D gene. CDR3 length: 15 amino acids. Germline-derived CDR1 and CDR2 are SGHTA and FQGNSA. V was cut by 0 bases and J by 4 bases, with 13 bases left in between. The CDR3 loop reads CASSLAVGRRYEQYF. The CDR3 coding sequence is TGTGCCAGCAGCTTAGCTGTCGGAAGGCGGTACGAGCAGTACTTC.

This clone was recorded a few times. The chain recombines TRBV18 with TRBJ1-3, with 9 bases aligning to TRBD1. CDR3 length: 18 residues. Unmatched junction bases numbered 10, after V lost 4 bases and J lost 0 bases. CDR1 and CDR2 from the germline V gene are KGHSH and LQKENI. For the CDR3, the DNA is TGTGCCAGCTCACGGTTGTTCGGACAGGGGTTCTCTGGAAACACCATATATTTT. It specifies CASSRLFGQGFSGNTIYF.

The sample holds one count of this clone. The V gene is TRBV19, the J gene TRBJ2-2; 8 bases agree with TRBD1. The CDR3 is 13 residues long. The V gene's germline CDR1 is LNHDA and CDR2 SQIVND (reference sequence). V was pared by 8 bases and J by 5 bases, with 4 bases of the junction left unmatched. The CDR3 loop is CASGRTGTGELFF. The CDR3 DNA sequence: TGTGCCAGTGGAAGGACAGGGACCGGGGAGCTGTTTTTT.

This rearrangement joins TRBV20-1 to TRBJ1-2; possibly TRBD1 for D (6 bases). Germline CDR1 is DFQATT and CDR2 is SNEGSKA (reference sequence). CDR3 length equals 11 residues. Between the trimmed V and J ends, which lost 2 bases and 8 bases, there was a span of 9 bases. This CDR3 reads CSARQGQGYTF. The CDR3 nucleotides are TGCAGTGCTAGACAAGGACAGGGCTACACCTTC.

The chain employs TRBV9 and TRBJ1-5, with D possibly matching TRBD1 (5 bases). The CDR3 length is 14 residues. Trimming removed 4 bases at V and 4 bases at J, with 12 bases between. The germline gives CDR1 SGDLS, CDR2 YYNGEE. CDR3 in amino acids: CASSLGLTNQPQHF. CDR3 nucleotides: TGTGCCAGCAGCCTGGGACTGACGAATCAGCCCCAGCATTTT.

The V gene is TRBV5-3, the J gene TRBJ2-3; 10 bases are a match to TRBD2. TRBV5-3 is known as an ORF, though its function is uncertain. The CDR3 sequence is 17 residues long. The V segment lost 4 bases and the J segment 7 bases; nucleotides outside the gene matches: 15. CDR3 DNA sequence: TGTGCCAGAAGCGGGGCTAGCGGGAGCGTACAACCACATACGCAGTATTTT. It specifies CARSGASGSVQPHTQYF.

The genes are TRBV2 and TRBJ1-1, with 10 bases that match TRBD1. The CDR3 loop spans 15 amino acids. Germline trimming cut 5 bases from V and 3 bases from J; bases unmatched to any gene: 6. From germline, CDR1 is SNHLY and CDR2 FYNNEI. CDR3 nucleotide sequence: TGTGCCAGCAGTCACGGACAGGGGGTGGACACTGAAGCTTTCTTT. This codes for CASSHGQGVDTEAFF.

The CDR3 is CASRRGSTNEKLFF. CDR3 in DNA: TGTGCCAGTCGGCGGGGTTCAACTAATGAAAAACTGTTTTTT. The chain uses TRBV19 and TRBJ1-4; no firm D call. V was clipped by 8 bases and J by 0 bases, with 10 bases between them. CDR1 and CDR2 from the germline V gene are LNHDA and SQIVND (reference sequence). There are 14 residues in the CDR3.

This rearrangement joins TRBV4-1 to TRBJ1-4, with D perhaps matching TRBD1 (6 bases). The CDR3 extends over 15 amino acids. V gave up 4 bases and J gave up 5 bases, with 14 bases separating them. Germline values: CDR1 MGHRA, CDR2 YSYEKL. CDR3: CASSPRGLVNEKLFF. CDR3 bases: TGCGCCAGCAGCCCCAGGGGTTTGGTGAATGAAAAACTGTTTTTT.

The rearrangement uses TRBV6-4 and TRBJ2-1; possible D gene TRBD2, 5 bases. CDR1 and CDR2 (germline): MRHNA, SNTAGT. V shed 5 bases and J shed 0 bases, with 11 bases lying between them. The CDR3 has 15 amino acids. The CDR3 here is CASSRGLGSYNEQFF. The CDR3 bases are TGTGCCAGCAGTCGGGGTTTAGGCTCCTACAATGAGCAGTTCTTC.

The V and J genes are TRBV7-2 and TRBJ2-1; no firm D call. CDR3 length equals 14 residues. CDR1 is SGHTA and CDR2 is FQGNSA in the germline V gene. V was shortened by 3 bases and J by 7 bases, with 13 bases between the two germline ends. The DNA of the CDR3 is TGTGCCAGCAGCTTTTCATCGATGGGGAATGAGCAGTTCTTC. Translated: CASSFSSMGNEQFF. The entire variable domain, with the rest obtained from reference TRBV7-2 and TRBJ2-1, is as follows: GAGVSQSPSNKVTEKGKDVELRCDPISGHTALYWYRQSLGQGLEFLIYFQGNSAPDKSGLPSDRFSAERTGGSVSTLTIQRTQQEDSAVYLCASSFSSMGNEQFFGPGTRLTVL.

This clone was seen repeatedly, ten times or more. J is TRBJ2-2 and V is TRBV19; 12 positions match TRBD1. The J segment lost 0 bases and the V segment lost 5 bases, leaving 13 bases of the junction unmatched. Looked up from germline, CDR1 is LNHDA and CDR2 is SQIVND (reference sequence). CDR3 length: 20 residues. The CDR3 region has the DNA TGTGCCAGTAGTCATCCAACTCCGGGACAGGGGGCAACGAACACCGGGGAGCTGTTTTTT. Amino acids: CASSHPTPGQGATNTGELFF.